The 21 T cell receptor beta chains below were found in one sample sequenced in a study of control samples from healthy donors and cancer patients. The protocol was immunoSEQ multiplex PCR, while the TCRdb copy is restricted to in-frame clones and leaves out a portion. The data contain around 75,000 clones, 85% to 95% of them singletons. Sequenced material: blood. These TCRs come from a woman aged 55-70 years in good health.

This clone was observed once. The V call is TRBV24-1, the J call TRBJ2-1; tentatively, D is TRBD1 (6 bases). Trimming took 3 bases from V and 13 from J, leaving 24 bases between them. Per the germline V gene, CDR1 is KGHDR and CDR2 is SFDVKD. The CDR3 extends over 16 amino acids. CDR3 nucleotide sequence: TGTGCCACCAGTGATATCCGGGACATAGGGCCGTTTACTCAGTTCTTC. Protein product: CATSDIRDIGPFTQFF.

The genes are TRBV27 and TRBJ1-2; maybe TRBD1 (5 bases). The CDR3 length is 13 residues. Trimming took off 5 bases at V and 3 bases at J, with 10 bases between the two ends. Germline CDR1 MNHEY, CDR2 SMNVEV (reference sequence). This chain's CDR3 is CASSPKGYYGYTF. The CDR3 bases are TGTGCCAGCAGTCCCAAGGGGTACTATGGCTACACCTTC.

The rearrangement uses TRBV3-1 (or the pseudogene TRBV3-2) and TRBJ2-4; D is unclear. The ends were cut back, 4 bases at V and 5 bases at J, with 18 bases in the middle. The V gene's germline CDR1 is LGHDT and CDR2 YNNKEL (reference sequence). This CDR3 is 16 amino acids long. CDR3 in amino acids: CASSLGTPVWENIQYF. The CDR3 DNA reads as TGTGCCAGCAGCCTCGGAACCCCCGTTTGGGAAAACATTCAGTACTTC.

The J gene is TRBJ1-2, the V gene TRBV9, with 9 positions matching TRBD1. J lost 4 bases, V lost 7 bases, and 5 bases had no gene match. Germline values: CDR1 SGDLS, CDR2 YYNGEE. The CDR3 is 13 amino acids. CDR3 residues: CASGDRDFYGYTF. The CDR3 coding sequence is TGTGCCAGCGGGGACAGGGACTTCTATGGCTACACCTTC.

The chain uses TRBV10-2 and TRBJ1-1, with unresolved D. Trimming left V 2 bases short and J 5 bases short, with 6 bases between. The CDR3 runs to 12 residues. Germline CDR1 reads WSHSY; CDR2 reads SAAADI. CDR3 DNA: TGCGCCAGCAGTGAGGGGGAGACTGAAGCTTTCTTT. Translated, it gives CASSEGETEAFF.

This chain uses TRBV2 with TRBJ2-7; 9 nucleotides line up with TRBD2. This CDR3 comprises 16 residues. V lost 6 bases and J lost 5; bases outside the gene matches: 14. Germline CDR1 is SNHLY and CDR2 is FYNNEI. CDR3 sequence: CASRSSSGSEADEQYF. CDR3 nucleotide sequence: TGTGCCAGCAGGTCAAGTAGCGGGAGCGAGGCCGACGAGCAGTACTTC.

In this sample, this clone turned up once. The gene calls are TRBV7-2 and TRBJ1-5; possibly TRBD1 for D (5 bases). Trimming left V 4 bases short and J 7 bases short, with 11 bases between. This CDR3 has 13 residues. The germline V gene has CDR1 SGHTA and CDR2 FQGNSA. The CDR3 loop reads CASSSQEGQPQHF. CDR3 nucleotides: TGTGCCAGCAGCTCACAGGAAGGACAGCCCCAGCATTTT.

V and J are TRBV4-1 and TRBJ2-3, with D uncertain. From germline, CDR1 is MGHRA and CDR2 YSYEKL. The CDR3 sequence is 14 residues long. V dropped 1 base and J dropped 1 base, with 6 bases sitting between them. The CDR3 is CASSQVSGTDTQYF. The CDR3 nucleotides are TGCGCCAGCAGCCAAGTCTCAGGCACAGATACGCAGTATTTT.

In this sample, this clone turned up once. The J gene is TRBJ1-6, the V gene TRBV7-2, with D hard to call. The length of the CDR3 is 15 residues. From germline, CDR1 is SGHTA and CDR2 FQGNSA. V dropped 5 bases and J dropped 1 base, with 9 bases sitting between them. CDR3 nucleotide sequence: TGTGCCAGCAGCGAACAAGGGTCCTATAATTCACCCCTCCACTTT. This translates into CASSEQGSYNSPLHF.

Written as DNA, the CDR3 is TGTGCCAGCAGTCGCGGACAGGGTAGCTCCTACGAGCAGTACTTC. Translated, it gives CASSRGQGSSYEQYF. The V gene is TRBV11-3, the J gene TRBJ2-7, with 8 positions matching TRBD1. The junction had 7 bases not matched to a gene; V was cut back by 6 bases and J by 0 bases. Germline V gene data show CDR1 as SGHNT and CDR2 as YENEEA. The CDR3 extends over 15 amino acids.

The CDR3 sequence is CATHDRTNYGYTF. The DNA for the CDR3 is TGTGCCACCCATGACAGGACCAACTATGGCTACACCTTC. This sequence joins TRBV19 and TRBJ1-2; maybe TRBD1 (6 bases). The CDR3 contains 13 residues. Per the germline V gene, CDR1 is LNHDA and CDR2 is SQIVND (reference sequence). Trimming took 10 bases from V and 2 from J, leaving 14 bases between them.

The chain has TRBV7-9 and TRBJ2-5, with 10 bases that match TRBD2. This CDR3 is 18 amino acids long. Per germline, CDR1 SEHNR and CDR2 FQNEAQ (reference sequence). J gave up 5 bases and V 0 bases, and 12 bases lay outside the gene matches. The CDR3 DNA reads TGTGCCAGCAGCTTAGCGCGGTCCCTAGCGGGAGAGATGGAGACCCAGTACTTC. This sequence encodes CASSLARSLAGEMETQYF.

The CDR3 sequence: CASSFTGTSGYTGELFF. The DNA of the CDR3 is TGCGCCAGCAGCTTCACCGGGACTAGCGGCTACACCGGGGAGCTGTTTTTT. This rearrangement joins TRBV5-1 to TRBJ2-2; 11 bases match TRBD2. V trimming: 2 bases; J trimming: 3 bases; junction bases outside the gene matches: 6. Germline values: CDR1 SGHRS, CDR2 YFSETQ. CDR3 length equals 17 residues.

This clone came up once. The chain is built from TRBV6-5 and TRBJ1-2; D not certain. Germline values: CDR1 MNHEY, CDR2 SVGAGI. This CDR3 is built from 14 residues. Trimming cost V 5 bases and J 5 bases, with 15 bases left between them. CDR3: CASSNTPGYYGYTF. The CDR3 DNA is TGTGCCAGCAGTAACACCCCGGGTTATTATGGCTACACCTTC.

The V and J genes are TRBV29-1 and TRBJ1-4; unclear D gene. The CDR3 length is 14 residues. Trimming stripped 4 bases from V and 6 bases from J, with 15 bases between. Germline V gene sequence: CDR1 SQVTM, CDR2 ANQGSEA. The CDR3 is CSVASGSWDEKLFF. The CDR3 DNA sequence: TGCAGCGTTGCCTCAGGTTCGTGGGATGAAAAACTGTTTTTT.

The chain uses TRBV27 and TRBJ2-7; 8 bases align to TRBD1. V dropped 2 bases and J dropped 7; count of bases not matched to a gene: 19. The germline gives CDR1 MNHEY, CDR2 SMNVEV (reference sequence). There are 18 residues in the CDR3. The CDR3 loop reads CASSLRFFEAGGLGEQYF. CDR3 DNA sequence: TGTGCCAGCAGTTTACGATTCTTCGAGGCAGGGGGCCTAGGGGAGCAGTACTTC.

CDR3 loop: CASSQETGGRPGELFF. CDR3 in DNA: TGTGCCAGCAGCCAAGAGACGGGAGGGCGTCCCGGGGAGCTGTTTTTT. The chain couples TRBV3-1 (or the pseudogene TRBV3-2) to TRBJ2-2, with 8 positions matching TRBD2. After removal of 0 bases from V and 6 bases from J, the junction contained 6 bases not matched to a gene. The CDR3 totals 16 residues. Germline-derived CDR1 and CDR2 are LGHDT and YNNKEL (reference sequence).

The genes are TRBV7-3 and TRBJ1-1; D not resolved. The CDR3 has 13 residues. Per the germline V gene, CDR1 is SGHTA and CDR2 is FQGTGA. Between the trimmed V and J ends, which lost 5 bases and 1 base, there was a span of 8 bases. The CDR3 reads CASSNAGNTEAFF. As DNA, the CDR3 is TGTGCCAGCAGCAATGCCGGGAACACTGAAGCTTTCTTT.

This clone was seen only a few times. The chain recombines TRBV28 with TRBJ1-4; D remains unclear. Trimming left V 4 bases short and J 5 bases short, with 11 bases between. Per the germline V gene, CDR1 is MDHEN and CDR2 is SYDVKM. CDR3 size: 14 residues. The CDR3 DNA sequence: TGTGCCAGCAGTTCGCTCACATTAAATGAAAAACTGTTTTTT. Its protein is CASSSLTLNEKLFF.

The chain combines TRBV6-5 with TRBJ2-7; D possibly corresponds to TRBD2 (6 bases). CDR1 and CDR2 (germline): MNHEY, SVGAGI. V was clipped by 3 bases and J by 0 bases, with 12 bases between them. There are 15 residues in the CDR3. The CDR3 here is CASSYSVGSSYEQYF. CDR3 nucleotides: TGTGCCAGCAGTTATTCCGTCGGGAGCTCCTACGAGCAGTACTTC.

The CDR3 region is CASSLRTGTDTQYF. The CDR3 coding sequence is TGTGCCAGCTCACTTCGGACTGGCACAGATACGCAGTATTTT. The V and J genes are TRBV18 and TRBJ2-3; possible D gene TRBD2, 5 bases. V was pared by 4 bases and J by 1 base, with 9 bases between. Germline-derived CDR1 and CDR2 are KGHSH and LQKENI. The CDR3 sequence is 14 residues long.